The 2 T cell receptor beta chains listed next were all sequenced from one sample in a study of T cell repertoires in cytomegalovirus infection. MiXCR, run by TCRdb on the reads, gives a single entry per CDR3 protein. The sample contains under 850,000 distinct CDR3 sequences, approximately 34% of which appear only once. The specimen sequenced was PBMCs. These receptors were taken from a human donor in good health (CMV status not recorded). Some clones in this sample may be carry-over from other donors' samples.

V and J are TRBV10-3 and TRBJ1-5; a possible D gene is TRBD1 (5 bases). The germline V gene encodes CDR1 ENHRY and CDR2 SYGVKD. The length of the CDR3 is 16 residues. The V and J ends lost 4 bases and 1 base respectively, with 14 bases between them. This CDR3 reads CAISAGGGWSNQPQHF. The CDR3 nucleotides are TGTGCCATCAGTGCGGGGGGGGGTTGGAGCAATCAGCCCCAGCATTTT.

The V and J genes are TRBV2 and TRBJ2-2, with 12 bases aligning to TRBD2. V lost 1 base, J lost 4 bases, and 10 bases stayed unmatched. CDR3 length: 19 residues. In germline, CDR1 is SNHLY, CDR2 FYNNEI. CDR3 region: CASSEEEVGLAGPTGELFF. Here the CDR3 DNA reads TGTGCCAGCAGTGAAGAGGAGGTCGGACTAGCGGGGCCCACCGGGGAGCTGTTTTTT.